This paragraph covers one T cell receptor (beta chain) sequence. Its antigen has not been determined. No quality values exist for individual bases; no much larger clone is one base distant. The source of the sample is a study of T-cell reconstitution after alpha-beta-depleted transplantation in children (dated by TCRdb to 2016 to 2018). Broadly, across the study: The study quantitatively tracked T-cell immune reconstitution after TCRalphabeta/CD19-depleted allogeneic hematopoietic cell transplantation in children using TCR repertoire profiling. Paper-wide results and their limitations: The apparently early alphabetaT-cell count recovery about two months after transplant was reportedly dependent on only several hundred rapidly expanded clones derived from non-depleted graft cells. In some patients, the high TCRbeta diversity seen at day 60 was put down to recipient T cells and intrathymic progenitors that had survived conditioning. Hyperexpanded clone frequencies declined over subsequent months; after one year, T-cell counts and TCRbeta diversity were mostly attributed to newly produced T cells.

The receptor library was made with PCR. Reads for this sample came from an Illumina HiSeq 2500. TCR libraries were prepared with molecular barcoding, using unique molecular identifiers to normalize TCRbeta repertoire quantification. The raw public reads went through TCRdb reprocessing: fastp at Q25, MiXCR clone calling, in-frame beta chains kept. Every CDR3 protein is listed once, alongside the most common genes and DNA of its rows. This sample holds 610,000 or so distinct CDR3 sequences; over 20% were observed only once. In total, the top ten clones hold less than 40% of the sample. The sample's treatment or condition label, in plain terms: allogeneic hematopoietic cell transplantation with graft depleted of TCRalphabeta T cells and CD19 B cells. The children who served as transplant recipients had been given grafts of TCRalphabeta/CD19-depleted allogeneic hematopoietic cells. Looking up the germline V gene yields CDR1 SGHRS and CDR2 YFSETQ. Including the terminal cysteine and phenylalanine, the CDR3 comprises 15 residues. CDR3 DNA is the only sequence kept; it has 45 bases, read in frame from the first base. V is pruned by 0 bases and J by 4 bases, leaving 2 bases of the junction without a gene match.

Here the chain combines TRBV5-1 and TRBJ1-1; TRBD1 lines up with 11 middle nucleotides. Sequenced here: PBMCs, sampled before TCRalphabeta/CD19-depleted stem cell transplant. This TCR came from a boy in the first two years of life with Wiskott-Aldrich syndrome, due to receive a stem cell transplant. The nucleotide sequence reads as follows: TGCGCCAGCAGCTTGGATGGGACAGGGGGCACTGAAGCTTTCTTT. This gives the protein CASSLDGTGGTEAFF.